The sequence of this T cell receptor beta chain was determined in a study of Ad26.COV2.S vaccination and SARS-CoV-2 variants. General observations from the study: Considerable breadth of spike-specific CD8+ and CD4+ T cell responses has reportedly been documented following vaccination.

Notes on this clone: Its antigen is unknown.

Libraries were prepared by immunoSEQ multiplex PCR; TCRdb keeps only in-frame clonotypes and omits some of them. The data show around 340,000 clones, with around 88% seen just once and about 5% held by the top ten. With 4 bases removed from V and 7 bases from J, the gap between germline ends came to 14 bases. This CDR3 has 14 residues. Germline lookup yields CDR1 SGHKS and CDR2 YYEKEE (reference sequence). Documented treatment: some 20 received Ad26.COV2.S at low or high dose, single or two shots; about 5 received placebo; per-sample allocation not given. The study sampled participants on day 63 after the first vaccine or placebo injection. An Ad26 vector carrying the Wuhan-strain SARS-CoV-2 spike served as the vaccine.

This TCR was recovered from a person aged 18-65 years who received the Ad26.COV2.S COVID-19 vaccine or a placebo. The gene calls are TRBV5-5 and TRBJ1-4; no reliable D call. Here the sequenced sample was peripheral blood, taken in a trial of Ad26.COV2.S vaccine versus placebo. CDR3 sequence: CASSAGSPGEKLFF. The DNA for the CDR3 is TGTGCCAGCAGCGCCGGGTCCCCGGGTGAAAAACTGTTTTTT.